This T cell receptor beta chain was obtained from a study of blood T cell repertoires in COVID-19. In the study overall: The study drew acute and convalescent COVID-19 samples from the United States, Italy and Spain. The analysed material was cDNA or gDNA that came from T cells, B-cell-depleted T cells, or PBMCs.

There are 17 residues in the CDR3. Germline V CDR1 and CDR2: LNHNV, YYDKDF (reference sequence). Trimming removed 2 bases at V and 0 bases at J, with 14 bases between. As processed by the authors: Amplified reference gene primers provided the basis for estimating nucleated cell counts. Sequencing used immunoSEQ multiplex PCR; TCRdb keeps in-frame clones, though not all of them. V and J calls and clone size come straight from that table; D and trimming were deduced from the DNA. The table includes more than 60,000 clones, 87% detected once. The sequenced sample was peripheral blood. This receptor was identified in a woman aged 80 or over with active or convalescent COVID-19. The chain combines TRBV15 with TRBJ1-3; D may be TRBD1 (6 bases). The CDR3 bases are TGTGCCACCAGCAGATTAGGGGGGGTGAGCTCTGGAAACACCATATATTTT. This encodes CATSRLGGVSSGNTIYF. Drawing the rest from reference TRBV15 and TRBJ1-3, the complete variable domain is DAMVIQNPRYQVTQFGKPVTLSCSQTLNHNVMYWYQQKSSQAPKLLFHYYDKDFNNEADTPDNFQSRRPNTSFCFLDIRSPGLGDTAMYLCATSRLGGVSSGNTIYFGEGSWLTVV.